A single sample gave rise to the 28 T cell receptor beta chains below, sequenced in a study of OX40 agonist ivuxolimab in advanced cancers. Generated by immunoSEQ multiplex PCR, the TCRdb table keeps only in-frame clones and is missing some. Among fewer than 100,000 clones listed, approximately 84% were seen once. The sequences come from CD4+ or CD8+ T cells sorted from blood, collected in a trial of the OX40 agonist ivuxolimab. The receptor source for this set is an adult with an advanced solid tumor such as melanoma, head and neck, liver or kidney cancer.

The chain joins TRBV7-8 to TRBJ2-7, with 9 bases fitting TRBD2. J lost 7 bases, V lost 4 bases, and 8 bases had no gene match. This CDR3 has 14 amino acids. Germline V CDR1 and CDR2: SGHVS, FQNEAQ. CDR3 coding DNA: TGTGCCAGCAGCTCGCGACTAGCGGCGGAAGAGCAGTACTTC. Its translation is CASSSRLAAEEQYF.

The chain joins TRBV27 to TRBJ2-1, with D hard to call. Trimming cost V 3 bases and J 9 bases, with 9 bases left between them. The CDR3 consists of 12 residues. Germline CDR1 and CDR2: MNHEY and SMNVEV (reference sequence). The CDR3 protein is CASSFGPFEQFF. The CDR3 DNA sequence: TGTGCCAGCAGTTTTGGACCGTTTGAGCAGTTCTTC.

This clone was counted a single time. The CDR3 DNA is TGTGCCAGCAATAGCGGGGGGGCCCTCGAGACCCAGTACTTC. This codes for CASNSGGALETQYF. The chain uses TRBV18 and TRBJ2-5, with TRBD2 matching 11 bases. Per the germline V gene, CDR1 is KGHSH and CDR2 is LQKENI. J gave up 5 bases and V 8 bases, and 7 bases lay outside the gene matches. This CDR3 is built from 14 residues. Based on the CDR3 plus reference TRBV18 and TRBJ2-5, the full variable domain is NAGVMQNPRHLVRRRGQEARLRCSPMKGHSHVYWYRQLPEEGLKFMVYLQKENIIDESGMPKERFSAEFPKEGPSILRIQQVVRGDSAAYFCASNSGGALETQYFGPGTRLLVL.

The rearrangement uses TRBV15 and TRBJ1-4, with 8 bases that match TRBD1. The CDR3 is made up of 18 amino acids. The germline CDR1 and CDR2 sequences are LNHNV and YYDKDF (reference sequence). J lost 3 bases, V lost 5 bases, and 14 bases had no gene match. CDR3 DNA sequence: TGTGCCACCAGCCGGAGACAGGGGATCATCGGGGCTAATGAAAAACTGTTTTTT. This translates into CATSRRQGIIGANEKLFF.

The chain recombines TRBV9 with TRBJ2-5; 12 nucleotides align to TRBD1. V gave up 2 bases and J gave up 5 bases; unmatched junction bases: 4. This CDR3 spans 15 amino acids. CDR1 is SGDLS and CDR2 is YYNGEE in the germline V gene. The chain's CDR3 is CASSVGTGGRETQYF. The DNA for the CDR3 is TGTGCCAGCAGCGTGGGGACAGGGGGCCGGGAGACCCAGTACTTC.

J is TRBJ1-2 and V is TRBV28; no reliable D call. Trimming removed 5 bases from V and 1 base from J, with 11 bases in between. CDR3 length: 14 amino acids. Per the germline V gene, CDR1 is MDHEN and CDR2 is SYDVKM. The CDR3 loop reads CASSLLRDNYGYTF. The DNA of the CDR3 is TGTGCCAGCAGTCTCCTAAGGGATAACTATGGCTACACCTTC.

The chain combines TRBV6-4 with TRBJ2-5; D possibly corresponds to TRBD1 (5 bases). In germline, CDR1 is MRHNA, CDR2 SNTAGT. The CDR3 length is 13 residues. Trimming left V 5 bases short and J 4 bases short, with 11 bases between. The CDR3 DNA is TGTGCCAGCAGTCAACGTCAGGGAGAGACCCAGTACTTC. This translates into CASSQRQGETQYF.

The J gene is TRBJ1-2, the V gene TRBV6-1, with 7 bases aligning to TRBD1. Germline V lookup: CDR1 MNHNS, CDR2 SASEGT. V was pared by 6 bases and J by 4 bases, with 8 bases of the junction left unmatched. The CDR3 totals 14 residues. CDR3 bases: TGTGCCAGCAGCGTCGACAGGGTCGGCTATGGCTACACCTTC. Translating it yields CASSVDRVGYGYTF.

V gene TRBV6-6 combines with J gene TRBJ2-1, with D tentatively TRBD2 (7 bases). V dropped 6 bases and J dropped 5 bases, with 17 bases sitting between them. The CDR3 extends over 15 amino acids. The V gene's germline CDR1 is MNHNY and CDR2 SVGAGI (reference sequence). CDR3 loop: CASSRPGGGDNEQFF. Here the CDR3 DNA reads TGTGCCAGCAGCCGCCCGGGGGGCGGGGACAATGAGCAGTTCTTC.

The rearrangement uses TRBV30 and TRBJ2-1; no firm D call. V was pared by 1 base and J by 7 bases, with 11 bases between. The CDR3 runs 13 residues. Germline values: CDR1 GTSNPN, CDR2 SVGIG (reference sequence). CDR3 in amino acids: CAWSAGSRNEQFF. For the CDR3, the DNA is TGTGCCTGGAGTGCGGGTAGCAGGAATGAGCAGTTCTTC.

The J gene is TRBJ2-1, the V gene TRBV2; D perhaps matches TRBD2 (6 bases). Trimming took off 2 bases at V and 9 bases at J, with 17 bases between the two ends. CDR1 and CDR2 (germline): SNHLY, FYNNEI. This CDR3 region has 15 residues. The CDR3 bases are TGTGCCAGCAGTGAAAAAATAGCGGCTTCGGCTGAGCAGTTCTTC. Amino acids: CASSEKIAASAEQFF.

The chain links TRBV4-1 to TRBJ2-3; 7 bases are shared with TRBD2. This CDR3 contains 15 residues. V was pared by 1 base and J by 3 bases, with 4 bases of the junction left unmatched. Germline CDR1 is MGHRA and CDR2 is YSYEKL. Here the CDR3 DNA reads TGCGCCAGCAGCCAAGCAGCTAGCGGTACAGATACGCAGTATTTT. The encoded protein is CASSQAASGTDTQYF.

The rearrangement uses TRBV12-5 and TRBJ1-1, with a weak D call TRBD1 (5 bases). With 6 bases removed from V and 2 bases from J, the gap between germline ends came to 16 bases. The CDR3 loop spans 15 amino acids. The germline V gene encodes CDR1 LGHNT and CDR2 FRNRAP. The CDR3 sequence: CASGPRGTPNTEAFF. CDR3 DNA: TGTGCTAGTGGCCCCCGGGGGACTCCAAACACTGAAGCTTTCTTT.

The DNA of the CDR3 is TGCGCCAGCAGCTCAACTAGCGGGAGGGTGGCTGTGGATGAGCAGTTCTTC. Translation: CASSSTSGRVAVDEQFF. The chain links TRBV5-1 to TRBJ2-1, with 13 nucleotides matching TRBD2. The CDR3 sequence is 17 residues long. Losses at the gene ends were 3 bases for V and 8 bases for J; bases not matched to a gene: 11. Germline V gives CDR1 SGHRS, CDR2 YFSETQ.

The V gene is TRBV2, the J gene TRBJ1-2; D might be TRBD1 (5 bases). The V gene's germline CDR1 is SNHLY and CDR2 FYNNEI. The CDR3 has 15 residues. Trimming took off 6 bases at V and 4 bases at J, with 18 bases between the two ends. The CDR3 spells CASRSPPRALYGYTF. The CDR3 DNA sequence: TGTGCCAGCAGGTCCCCCCCCAGGGCCCTCTATGGCTACACCTTC.

This sequence joins TRBV7-3 and TRBJ2-1, with 11 bases that match TRBD2. The germline CDR1 and CDR2 sequences are SGHTA and FQGTGA. V was clipped by 5 bases and J by 2 bases; unmatched bases: 2. The CDR3 length is 15 residues. CDR3 protein: CASSTGLAAYNEQFF. The CDR3 DNA reads as TGTGCCAGCAGCACGGGACTAGCGGCCTACAATGAGCAGTTCTTC.

J is TRBJ2-2 and V is TRBV7-9, with D maybe TRBD1 (6 bases). Germline CDR1 SEHNR, CDR2 FQNEAQ (reference sequence). V was clipped by 4 bases and J by 1 base, with 10 bases between them. The CDR3 sequence is 15 residues long. CDR3 loop: CASSSGQWNTGELFF. The CDR3, as DNA: TGTGCCAGCAGCTCAGGACAGTGGAACACCGGGGAGCTGTTTTTT.

The chain uses TRBV29-1 and TRBJ2-1; D is undetermined. V shed 6 bases and J shed 1 base, with 16 bases lying between them. CDR3 length: 15 residues. Germline assignment: CDR1 SQVTM and CDR2 ANQGSEA. CDR3 protein: CSVRGDLASYNEQFF. The CDR3 bases are TGCAGCGTCCGAGGAGATCTGGCTTCCTACAATGAGCAGTTCTTC.

In its sample, this clone was seen once. The chain couples TRBV2 to TRBJ2-6; D is ambiguous. Germline V CDR1 and CDR2: SNHLY, FYNNEI. The CDR3 length is 16 residues. Trimming removed 6 bases from V and 0 bases from J, with 12 bases in between. The DNA of the CDR3 is TGTGCCAGCAGGAATACAGCCTCCTCTGGGGCCAACGTCCTGACTTTC. It translates to CASRNTASSGANVLTF.

Note on this clone: The identical CDR3 is also encoded by other nucleotide sequences in the sample. V usage is TRBV29-1 and J usage is TRBJ1-4; D is uncertain. Trimming pared 4 bases from V and 7 bases from J, leaving 10 bases between. The CDR3 contains 12 residues. CDR1 and CDR2 from the germline V gene are SQVTM and ANQGSEA. Written as DNA, the CDR3 is TGCAGCGTTGGAGGCGGAAGTGAAAAACTGTTTTTT. Translating gives CSVGGGSEKLFF.

This clone was seen more than once but under ten times. CDR3 DNA sequence: TGTGCCAGCAGTTACGGACAGGGGCAGACCTACGAGCAGTACTTC. Protein sequence: CASSYGQGQTYEQYF. V usage is TRBV27 and J usage is TRBJ2-7; 9 bases fit TRBD1. Germline V gene lookup returns CDR1 MNHEY and CDR2 SMNVEV (reference sequence). This CDR3 has 15 residues. V gave up 4 bases and J gave up 2 bases; unmatched junction bases: 6.

The V gene is TRBV11-2, the J gene TRBJ1-1; maybe TRBD1 (6 bases). The CDR3 length is 15 residues. Trimming cost V 1 base and J 0 bases, with 9 bases left between them. Germline V gives CDR1 SGHAT, CDR2 FQNNGV. The CDR3 nucleotides read TGTGCCAGCAGCTTAGTAGGGACACTGAACACTGAAGCTTTCTTT. Translated: CASSLVGTLNTEAFF.

The V call is TRBV5-3, the J call TRBJ2-5; TRBD2 might be the D (5 bases). TRBV5-3 is placed among ORFs of uncertain function. The V gene lost 5 bases and the J gene lost 3 bases, with 11 bases spanning the gap. The CDR3 loop spans 13 amino acids. The CDR3 DNA is TGTGCCAGAAGTCTTCTCGGGAAAGAGACCCAGTACTTC. Translated, it gives CARSLLGKETQYF.

The chain combines TRBV28 with TRBJ2-7, with D perhaps matching TRBD1 or TRBD2 (6 bases each). CDR1 MDHEN and CDR2 SYDVKM come from the germline V gene. With 7 bases removed from V and 5 bases from J, the gap between germline ends came to 15 bases. This CDR3 region has 13 residues. In DNA form, the CDR3 reads TGTGCCAGCAAGACACCGGGGGCCCACGAGCAGTACGTC. Its protein is CASKTPGAHEQYV.

This chain links TRBV7-3 with TRBJ2-1; 9 nucleotides agree with TRBD2. The ends lost 5 bases at V and 7 bases at J; junction bases unmatched: 9. Germline V gives CDR1 SGHTA, CDR2 FQGTGA. The CDR3 has 15 residues. The CDR3 DNA reads TGTGCCAGCAGCCCCCAGATGGCGGGAGGGAATGAGCAGTTCTTC. Its protein product is CASSPQMAGGNEQFF.

The J gene is TRBJ2-7, the V gene TRBV7-2; no definite D call. CDR1 is SGHTA, CDR2 FQGNSA, per germline. V dropped 3 bases and J dropped 1 base, with 10 bases sitting between them. The CDR3 spans 14 residues. As DNA, the CDR3 is TGTGCCAGCAGCTTCGTGGTGCTGTCCTACGAGCAGTACTTC. Its protein is CASSFVVLSYEQYF. The whole variable domain, remainder taken from reference TRBV7-2 and TRBJ2-7, is GAGVSQSPSNKVTEKGKDVELRCDPISGHTALYWYRQSLGQGLEFLIYFQGNSAPDKSGLPSDRFSAERTGGSVSTLTIQRTQQEDSAVYLCASSFVVLSYEQYFGPGTRLTVT.

The CDR3 region is CATSGSVGQLTNYGYTF. The CDR3 coding sequence is TGTGCCACCAGCGGTAGCGTGGGTCAGTTAACTAACTATGGCTACACCTTC. The V gene is TRBV15, the J gene TRBJ1-2; D gene unclear. Trimming shortened V by 5 bases and J by 0 bases, and 19 bases separated the two germline ends. This CDR3 region has 17 residues. The germline V gene has CDR1 LNHNV and CDR2 YYDKDF (reference sequence). The variable domain in full, completed from reference TRBV15 and TRBJ1-2, reads DAMVIQNPRYQVTQFGKPVTLSCSQTLNHNVMYWYQQKSSQAPKLLFHYYDKDFNNEADTPDNFQSRRPNTSFCFLDIRSPGLGDTAMYLCATSGSVGQLTNYGYTFGSGTRLTVV.

The rearrangement uses TRBV7-3 and TRBJ2-3; D gene unclear. CDR3 size: 15 residues. Looked up from germline, CDR1 is SGHTA and CDR2 is FQGTGA. Trimming took 1 base from V and 0 from J, leaving 8 bases between them. CDR3 bases: TGTGCCAGCAGCTTAAACCCACTAAGCACAGATACGCAGTATTTT. It codes for CASSLNPLSTDTQYF.